The next 32 T cell receptor beta chains were all read from a single sample in a study of blood T cell repertoires in COVID-19. This table comes from immunoSEQ multiplex PCR, and its TCRdb copy is limited to in-frame clones, with some not included. Found here are some 300,000 clones, around 92% of them singletons; the top ten hold about 9.4%. Material for sequencing was PBMCs or T cells enriched from blood (not recorded which). The receptors stem from a young woman who had recovered from COVID-19.

The CDR3 sequence is CASSQGQGGPGQPQHF. In DNA, the CDR3 is TGTGCCAGCAGCCAAGGGCAGGGGGGACCAGGTCAGCCCCAGCATTTT. The chain has TRBV3-1 (or the pseudogene TRBV3-2) and TRBJ1-5; TRBD1 matches 7 bases. With V trimmed by 1 base and J by 6 bases, 9 bases remained unmatched. The CDR3 contains 16 residues. Germline V gene lookup returns CDR1 LGHDT and CDR2 YNNKEL (reference sequence).

This rearrangement joins TRBV19 to TRBJ1-1; D possibly corresponds to TRBD1 (6 bases). V shed 4 bases and J shed 0 bases, with 21 bases lying between them. CDR3 length: 18 residues. Germline V CDR1 and CDR2: LNHDA, SQIVND (reference sequence). The CDR3, as DNA: TGTGCCAGTAGTACACGATATGACAGGACCCAAATGAACACTGAAGCTTTCTTT. Protein: CASSTRYDRTQMNTEAFF.

The J gene is TRBJ2-1, the V gene TRBV7-9, with TRBD2 matching 7 bases. J lost 7 bases, V lost 1 base, and 7 bases had no gene match. The CDR3 extends over 15 amino acids. Germline CDR1 reads SEHNR; CDR2 reads FQNEAQ (reference sequence). In DNA form, the CDR3 reads TGTGCCAGCAGCTTAGTTAGCGGGCCGGGGAATGAGCAGTTCTTC. Translation: CASSLVSGPGNEQFF.

This clone was seen once. The J gene is TRBJ2-3, the V gene TRBV7-2, with 7 bases matching TRBD1. V shed 2 bases and J 2 bases; nucleotides not matched to a gene: 7. CDR1 is SGHTA and CDR2 is FQGNSA in the germline V gene. The CDR3 sequence is 16 residues long. The CDR3 DNA reads TGTGCCAGCAGCTTAAGGGCCGGGACAGACACAGATACGCAGTATTTT. Protein sequence: CASSLRAGTDTDTQYF.

The rearrangement joins TRBV7-2 to TRBJ1-1; D call uncertain. V was cut by 0 bases and J by 6 bases, with 20 bases left in between. The V gene's germline CDR1 is SGHTA and CDR2 FQGNSA. CDR3 length equals 17 residues. In DNA form, the CDR3 reads TGTGCCAGCAGCTTAGCAGCTCGGCTAGGCCCCGAACCTGAAGCTTTCTTT. It yields the protein CASSLAARLGPEPEAFF.

The V gene is TRBV10-3, the J gene TRBJ1-1, with D possibly TRBD1 on 6 matching bases. Germline loops: CDR1 ENHRY, CDR2 SYGVKD. The CDR3 length is 17 residues. The ends were cut back, 0 bases at V and 0 bases at J, with 14 bases in the middle. CDR3 nucleotides: TGTGCCATCAGTGAGTCGACAGGATATAGAGTGAACACTGAAGCTTTCTTT. Its protein is CAISESTGYRVNTEAFF.

This sequence joins TRBV28 and TRBJ2-2; 7 bases are a match to TRBD2. The CDR3 contains 16 residues. The germline gives CDR1 MDHEN, CDR2 SYDVKM. V shed 8 bases, J shed 6 bases, and the junction held 15 bases outside the gene matches. The CDR3 is CASQRQTSLPAGELFF. As DNA, the CDR3 is TGTGCCAGCCAGCGCCAGACTAGCTTGCCAGCCGGGGAGCTGTTTTTT.

The chain employs TRBV30 and TRBJ1-1, with D unclear. The germline V and J ends were trimmed by 0 bases and 1 base, with 12 bases remaining between them. The CDR3 loop spans 15 amino acids. Germline V CDR1 and CDR2: GTSNPN, SVGIG (reference sequence). The DNA for the CDR3 is TGTGCCTGGAGTGTACCCATGGCAGGGAACACTGAAGCTTTCTTT. It specifies CAWSVPMAGNTEAFF.

The chain carries TRBV19 and TRBJ1-5; 10 bases are a match to TRBD1. The CDR3 is 16 amino acids. Trimming took 6 bases from V and 0 from J; bases not matched to a gene: 5. Looked up from germline, CDR1 is LNHDA and CDR2 is SQIVND (reference sequence). CDR3 nucleotides: TGTGCCAGTAGATTGGACAGGGGGTATAGCAATCAGCCCCAGCATTTT. Its translation: CASRLDRGYSNQPQHF.

In its sample, this clone was seen once. This sequence joins TRBV16 and TRBJ1-3; 7 nucleotides match TRBD1. The ends lost 3 bases at V and 0 bases at J; junction bases unmatched: 5. CDR3 size: 16 residues. Germline V gene data show CDR1 as KGHSY and CDR2 as FQNENV. The CDR3 DNA reads as TGTGCCAGCAGCCAGTATGGGGACAGCTCTGGAAACACCATATATTTT. It translates to CASSQYGDSSGNTIYF.

V gene TRBV12-3 or TRBV12-4 combines with J gene TRBJ1-1; D gene unclear. Trimming cost V 3 bases and J 4 bases, with 6 bases left between them. The CDR3 covers 12 residues. This CDR3 is CASSLALTEAFF. The CDR3 nucleotides read TGTGCCAGCAGTTTGGCCCTCACTGAAGCTTTCTTT.

The V gene is TRBV29-1, the J gene TRBJ2-1; no definite D call. From germline, CDR1 is SQVTM and CDR2 ANQGSEA. This CDR3 is 16 amino acids long. V lost 6 bases and J lost 0, with 18 bases in between. The CDR3 DNA is TGCAGCGTATTTACCCACTCGTCTTTCTCCTACAATGAGCAGTTCTTC. Its protein product is CSVFTHSSFSYNEQFF.

V and J are TRBV6-5 and TRBJ1-4, with D possibly being TRBD1 (6 bases). CDR1 is MNHEY and CDR2 is SVGAGI in the germline V gene. Trimming took 0 bases from V and 5 from J, leaving 10 bases between them. CDR3 length equals 15 residues. CDR3 sequence reads: CASSYSPGQNEKLFF. DNA of the CDR3: TGTGCCAGCAGTTACTCCCCCGGACAGAATGAAAAACTGTTTTTT.

This chain links TRBV7-8 with TRBJ2-1; TRBD2 aligns across 7 bases. Per the germline V gene, CDR1 is SGHVS and CDR2 is FQNEAQ. The CDR3 length is 15 residues. V lost 1 base, J lost 5 bases, and 5 bases stayed unmatched. CDR3 sequence: CASSLVLAVNNEQFF. CDR3 bases: TGTGCCAGCAGCTTAGTTCTAGCGGTAAACAATGAGCAGTTCTTC.

This clone has just one count. The chain couples TRBV28 to TRBJ1-1; D not certain. Germline loops: CDR1 MDHEN, CDR2 SYDVKM. CDR3 length equals 13 residues. V was shortened by 5 bases and J by 2 bases, with 9 bases between the two germline ends. The CDR3 nucleotides read TGTGCCAGCAGTCCATCAGTCAACACTGAAGCTTTCTTT. This translates into CASSPSVNTEAFF.

The chain uses TRBV4-1 and TRBJ2-2, with 8 bases lining up with TRBD1. In germline, CDR1 is MGHRA, CDR2 YSYEKL. This CDR3 is built from 19 residues. The V gene end was trimmed by 3 bases and the J gene end by 4 bases; junction bases not matched to a gene: 16. CDR3 nucleotide sequence: TGCGCCAGCAGCCAGCCTCGCGGGGTGACAGGGGTGAGCACCGGGGAGCTGTTTTTT. Translating it yields CASSQPRGVTGVSTGELFF.

The DNA of the CDR3 is TGTGCCAGCAGCCCCCGACTAGCGGATCCCTACGAGCAGTACTTC. Its translation is CASSPRLADPYEQYF. The chain uses TRBV3-1 (or the pseudogene TRBV3-2) and TRBJ2-7; 9 bases match TRBD2. Germline trimming cut 4 bases from V and 2 bases from J; bases unmatched to any gene: 6. The CDR3 has 15 amino acids. CDR1 and CDR2 (germline): LGHDT, YNNKEL (reference sequence).

This rearrangement joins TRBV12-3 or TRBV12-4 to TRBJ1-1, with D unresolved. The ends were cut back, 3 bases at V and 0 bases at J, with 5 bases in the middle. The CDR3 runs 13 residues. The CDR3 region has the DNA TGTGCCAGCAGTTTCCAGTTGAACACTGAAGCTTTCTTT. It yields the protein CASSFQLNTEAFF.

The rearrangement links TRBV4-1 to TRBJ1-5; 8 nucleotides align to TRBD1. The CDR3 covers 16 residues. V shed 0 bases, J shed 5 bases, and the junction held 6 bases outside the gene matches. The germline gives CDR1 MGHRA, CDR2 YSYEKL. The CDR3 protein is CASSQDEGQAYQPQHF. The CDR3, as DNA: TGCGCCAGCAGCCAAGATGAGGGACAGGCATATCAGCCCCAGCATTTT.

This sequence joins TRBV3-1 (or the pseudogene TRBV3-2) and TRBJ1-4; a weak D match, TRBD1 (5 bases). The CDR3 has 13 amino acids. V dropped 3 bases and J dropped 5 bases, with 7 bases sitting between them. Germline V gene data show CDR1 as LGHDT and CDR2 as YNNKEL (reference sequence). CDR3 sequence reads: CASSQTENEKLFF. CDR3 DNA: TGTGCCAGCAGCCAGACAGAAAATGAAAAACTGTTTTTT.

This chain uses TRBV14 with TRBJ2-7; D is perhaps TRBD1 (6 bases). Trimming removed 4 bases from V and 0 bases from J, with 10 bases in between. There are 14 residues in the CDR3. Germline V gene data show CDR1 as SGHDN and CDR2 as FVKESK. The CDR3 coding sequence is TGTGCCAGCAGCCTACTGGACAGCTCCTACGAGCAGTACTTC. It translates to CASSLLDSSYEQYF.

The chain employs TRBV12-3 or TRBV12-4 and TRBJ1-1, with 8 bases lining up with TRBD1. The CDR3 runs to 11 residues. The ends lost 6 bases at V and 11 bases at J; junction bases unmatched: 5. In DNA form, the CDR3 reads TGTGCCAGCAGCCTTCAGGGGGCCGCTTTCTTT. This sequence encodes CASSLQGAAFF.

The chain is built from TRBV27 and TRBJ2-7; 10 bases align to TRBD1. CDR3 length: 14 residues. J was trimmed by 6 bases and V by 4 bases; bases with no gene match: 6. Germline CDR1 MNHEY, CDR2 SMNVEV (reference sequence). The DNA for the CDR3 is TGTGCCAGCAGTTCAGCGGGACAGGGGCGCGAGCAGTACTTC. The encoded protein is CASSSAGQGREQYF.

The CDR3 DNA is TGTGCCATCAGTGAGGGTGCGGCTAGCGGGAGTGCGGATGAGCAGTTCTTC. This sequence encodes CAISEGAASGSADEQFF. The chain joins TRBV10-3 to TRBJ2-1; 10 nucleotides match TRBD2. V shed 2 bases and J 8 bases; nucleotides not matched to a gene: 12. CDR1 and CDR2 (germline): ENHRY, SYGVKD. The CDR3 consists of 17 residues.

The CDR3 loop is CASSQDIGGLAKNIQYF. The DNA of the CDR3 is TGTGCCAGCAGCCAAGATATAGGAGGGCTAGCCAAAAACATTCAGTACTTC. This chain connects TRBV3-1 (or the pseudogene TRBV3-2) to TRBJ2-4, with TRBD2 as a possible D gene (6 bases). The V gene lost 0 bases and the J gene lost 0 bases, with 12 bases spanning the gap. The CDR3 totals 17 residues. Germline values: CDR1 LGHDT, CDR2 YNNKEL (reference sequence).

The gene calls are TRBV4-2 and TRBJ2-2, with D hard to call. There are 12 residues in the CDR3. Per the germline V gene, CDR1 is LGHNA and CDR2 is YNFKEQ. V was shortened by 3 bases and J by 6 bases, with 5 bases between the two germline ends. This CDR3 reads CASSHFSGELFF. CDR3 coding DNA: TGTGCCAGCAGCCACTTTTCCGGGGAGCTGTTTTTT.

The chain joins TRBV30 to TRBJ1-4; TRBD1 matches at 7 bases. Per germline, CDR1 GTSNPN and CDR2 SVGIG (reference sequence). The ends lost 4 bases at V and 2 bases at J; junction bases unmatched: 7. This CDR3 comprises 15 residues. CDR3 protein: CAWTGLTGTNEKLFF. The DNA of the CDR3 is TGTGCCTGGACTGGACTGACAGGGACTAATGAAAAACTGTTTTTT.

The chain couples TRBV7-2 to TRBJ2-4; tentatively, D is TRBD2 (6 bases). The germline V and J ends were trimmed by 5 bases and 8 bases, with 19 bases remaining between them. The CDR3 loop spans 15 amino acids. In germline, CDR1 is SGHTA, CDR2 FQGNSA. In DNA, the CDR3 is TGTGCCAGCAGCCCATTTGGAGGGACGTGGGACATTCAGTACTTC. Translated, it gives CASSPFGGTWDIQYF.

This clone was recorded only once. The gene calls are TRBV4-1 and TRBJ2-7, with a tentative D call TRBD1 (6 bases). Trimming removed 0 bases from V and 7 bases from J, with 16 bases in between. The CDR3 sequence is 15 residues long. Looked up from germline, CDR1 is MGHRA and CDR2 is YSYEKL. In DNA form, the CDR3 reads TGCGCCAGCAGCCAAGATGGGGGCCAGACGGGAGAGCAGTACTTC. Amino acids: CASSQDGGQTGEQYF.

The V and J genes are TRBV10-3 and TRBJ1-1; D unclear. The CDR3 runs to 18 residues. V was cut by 3 bases and J by 1 base, with 21 bases left in between. Germline CDR1 is ENHRY and CDR2 is SYGVKD. This chain's CDR3 is CAISEGLRAKATNTEAFF. The CDR3, as DNA: TGTGCCATCAGTGAAGGTTTGAGGGCGAAAGCTACGAACACTGAAGCTTTCTTT.

The chain carries TRBV28 and TRBJ1-1; 7 bases match TRBD1. Germline V gene sequence: CDR1 MDHEN, CDR2 SYDVKM. This CDR3 has 14 amino acids. V shed 3 bases, J shed 2 bases, and the junction held 3 bases outside the gene matches. CDR3 protein: CASSFRDSNTEAFF. The CDR3 DNA follows: TGTGCCAGCAGTTTCCGGGACAGCAACACTGAAGCTTTCTTT.

This clone came up once. The chain has TRBV27 and TRBJ2-1; the match to TRBD2 covers 9 bases. V gave up 5 bases and J gave up 1 base; unmatched junction bases: 3. The CDR3 extends over 15 amino acids. Germline V gene sequence: CDR1 MNHEY, CDR2 SMNVEV (reference sequence). The CDR3 is CASSPLAGSYNEQFF. CDR3 nucleotide sequence: TGTGCCAGCAGTCCTCTAGCGGGATCCTACAATGAGCAGTTCTTC.